This T cell receptor beta chain was retrieved from a study of metastatic and nonmetastatic thyroid tumors. Study-level background: Thyroid patients, malignant and benign, had repertoires compared across blood and tumor or nodule tissue. Overall study results and limits: According to reports, the diversity of TCR beta was significantly higher in malignant thyroid tumors than in benign nodules, and this held in both blood and tumor samples.

Not a single patient had been given any form of treatment at any point before undergoing thyroid surgery. The CDR3 runs 19 residues. Germline assignment: CDR1 MNHEY and CDR2 SMNVEV (reference sequence). With 2 bases removed from V and 4 bases from J, the gap between germline ends came to 25 bases. Note on this clone: Its antigen remains unidentified.

Original data processing: Researchers built a distant-metastasis classifier for papillary thyroid cancer that drew on CDR3 differences across clinicopathological groups. TCRdb used MiXCR to call clones anew from the PCR reads. These V and J calls derive from TCRdb rather than the authors' analysis. In the table there are just over 15,000 clones, about 32% of which are singletons. The sample taken for sequencing was tumor tissue. The gene calls are TRBV27 and TRBJ2-3; a weak D match, TRBD1 (7 bases). The TCR sequence derives from a male donor with papillary thyroid cancer or a benign thyroid nodule (not recorded which). Some clones in this sample may be carry-over from other donors' samples. CDR3 in amino acids: CASSLVGRLEGARSDTQYF. Written as DNA, the CDR3 is TGTGCCAGCAGTTTAGTTGGCCGACTAGAGGGGGCTAGGTCAGATACGCAGTATTTT.